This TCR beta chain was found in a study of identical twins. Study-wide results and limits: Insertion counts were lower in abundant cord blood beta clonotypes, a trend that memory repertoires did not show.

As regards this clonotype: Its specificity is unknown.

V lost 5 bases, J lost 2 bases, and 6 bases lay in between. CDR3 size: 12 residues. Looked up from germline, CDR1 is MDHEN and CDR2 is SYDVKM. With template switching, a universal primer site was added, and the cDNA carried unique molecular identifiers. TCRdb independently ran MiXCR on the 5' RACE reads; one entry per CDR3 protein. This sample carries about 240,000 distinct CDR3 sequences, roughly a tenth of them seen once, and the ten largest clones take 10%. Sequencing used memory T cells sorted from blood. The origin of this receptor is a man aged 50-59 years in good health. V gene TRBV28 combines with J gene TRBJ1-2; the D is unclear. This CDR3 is CASSVQNYGYTF. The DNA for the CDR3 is TGTGCCAGCAGTGTCCAAAACTATGGCTACACCTTC.